The T cell receptor (beta chain) under discussion was sequenced for a study of blood T cell repertoires in COVID-19. Study-wide background: Sample material is recorded as cDNA or gDNA derived from T cells, B-cell-depleted T cells, or PBMCs.

In this sample, this clone turned up once. V was trimmed by 3 bases and J by 2 bases, leaving 11 bases between them. The CDR3 consists of 15 residues. CDR1 and CDR2 (germline): MNHNS, SASEGT. In the source study's methods: Nucleated cell number was recorded as an estimate derived from reference gene primer amplification. Assay: immunoSEQ multiplex PCR; the TCRdb copy retains only in-frame clones and omits some. The D gene and trimming were derived from the DNA, and the V and J assignments and clone size from that table. This sample carries 150,000 to 180,000 clones, 84% of them seen once, and the ten largest clones take under 9.5%.

This TCR came from a man in his forties or fifties who had recovered from COVID-19. Input material: PBMCs or T cells enriched from blood (not recorded which). The rearrangement links TRBV6-1 to TRBJ1-5; D perhaps matches TRBD1 (5 bases). The CDR3 nucleotides read TGTGCCAGCAGTGATGGGGGGTCGGGCAATCAGCCCCAGCATTTT. As protein: CASSDGGSGNQPQHF.